The 15 T cell receptor beta chains in this list originate from one sample, sequenced in a study of CD8+ T cells in alopecia areata (dated by TCRdb to between 2018 and 2020). The library was produced with the immunoSEQ multiplex PCR assay. For TCR sequencing, RNA was extracted from every sample and reverse transcribed into cDNA to serve as template. The clones in this table, taken by TCRdb from immuneACCESS, are in-frame only. Not every clone is retained; where verified, under half of the shortfall comes from an unresolved V gene, and the cause of the rest is unknown. In all, the sample holds about 210,000 clones, and 40% to 45% of those were seen once. Together, the top ten hold 2% to 3% of the sample. Interpreted using the paper, the treatment or condition label stands for: oral pan-JAK inhibitor, 5-10 mg twice daily. Source: CD4+ T cells sorted from blood, taken at approximately week 36, from a patient treated with tofacitinib. The receptors come from a human donor with alopecia areata.

This chain joins TRBV5-6 and TRBJ1-2; TRBD1 matches at 7 bases. V was clipped by 2 bases and J by 0 bases; unmatched bases: 7. The CDR3 consists of 16 residues. Germline lookup yields CDR1 SGHDT and CDR2 YYEEEE. Here the CDR3 DNA reads TGTGCCAGCAGCTTCCCTAGGACAGGCTCTAACTATGGCTACACCTTC. This translates into CASSFPRTGSNYGYTF.

In its sample, this clone was seen a few times. This chain uses TRBV7-2 with TRBJ2-3; D uncertain. The CDR3 loop spans 15 amino acids. The V gene lost 4 bases and the J gene lost 2 bases, with 13 bases spanning the gap. From germline, CDR1 is SGHTA and CDR2 FQGNSA. Here the CDR3 reads CASSYRALYTDTQYF. The CDR3 DNA follows: TGTGCCAGCAGCTACCGGGCCCTCTACACAGATACGCAGTATTTT. Together with reference TRBV7-2 and TRBJ2-3, the CDR3 gives the full variable domain: GAGVSQSPSNKVTEKGKDVELRCDPISGHTALYWYRQSLGQGLEFLIYFQGNSAPDKSGLPSDRFSAERTGGSVSTLTIQRTQQEDSAVYLCASSYRALYTDTQYFGPGTRLTVL.

Only a few counts were recorded for this clone. The V and J genes are TRBV30 and TRBJ1-3; D gene unclear. V lost 3 bases to trimming and J lost 1 base, with 16 bases between them. The CDR3 runs to 16 residues. Germline CDR1 is GTSNPN and CDR2 is SVGIG (reference sequence). The CDR3 reads CAWSRAGRTSGNTIYF. The CDR3 nucleotides read TGTGCCTGGAGCCGTGCTGGCCGCACTTCTGGAAACACCATATATTTT.

This sequence joins TRBV29-1 and TRBJ2-5, with D possibly TRBD2 on 7 matching bases. V lost 4 bases, J lost 11 bases, and 17 bases lay in between. Per the germline V gene, CDR1 is SQVTM and CDR2 is ANQGSEA. The CDR3 loop spans 12 amino acids. The CDR3 DNA follows: TGCAGCGTTGGGGGGGGCGAAGGTCATCAGTACTTC. Protein: CSVGGGEGHQYF.

This clone appeared once. This chain links TRBV2 with TRBJ1-1; no firm D call. There are 14 residues in the CDR3. In germline, CDR1 is SNHLY, CDR2 FYNNEI. V was shortened by 5 bases and J by 1 base, with 11 bases between the two germline ends. CDR3 in amino acids: CASSLGLPNTEAFF. DNA of the CDR3: TGTGCCAGCAGTCTCGGTCTTCCGAACACTGAAGCTTTCTTT.

This clone showed up just a few times. V is TRBV7-2 and J is TRBJ1-1; 7 nucleotides align to TRBD1. The CDR3 contains 14 residues. J lost 2 bases, V lost 6 bases, and 6 bases had no gene match. From germline, CDR1 is SGHTA and CDR2 FQGNSA. CDR3 bases: TGTGCCAGCAGTCTCCGGGACAGAAACACTGAAGCTTTCTTT. It codes for CASSLRDRNTEAFF.

This clone was observed once. The chain employs TRBV6-5 and TRBJ1-1; 10 bases are shared with TRBD1. CDR3 length: 14 amino acids. The V segment lost 10 bases and the J segment 6 bases; nucleotides outside the gene matches: 11. CDR1 is MNHEY, CDR2 SVGAGI, per germline. CDR3 in DNA: TGTGCCACCCGGACAGGGGGTTCCTTCCCTGAAGCTTTCTTT. Translation gives CATRTGGSFPEAFF.

The V gene is TRBV6-5, the J gene TRBJ2-5; the D call may be TRBD1 or TRBD2 (6 bases each). Trimming left V 6 bases short and J 3 bases short, with 17 bases between. Germline values: CDR1 MNHEY, CDR2 SVGAGI. The CDR3 is made up of 15 amino acids. CDR3 in DNA: TGTGCCAGCAGCATACAGGGAGGAGGCGAAGAGACCCAGTACTTC. Translation gives CASSIQGGGEETQYF.

This clone was detected a few times. This sequence joins TRBV11-2 and TRBJ2-5; 14 nucleotides align to TRBD2. Germline lookup yields CDR1 SGHAT and CDR2 FQNNGV. The CDR3 runs 18 residues. V dropped 5 bases and J dropped 1; count of bases not matched to a gene: 9. The CDR3 nucleotides read TGTGCCAGCAGCACCCGACTGACTAGCGGGAGGGCCCAAGAGACCCAGTACTTC. Its translation: CASSTRLTSGRAQETQYF.

This clone was detected only a few times. The V gene is TRBV10-2, the J gene TRBJ1-2; TRBD1 is a possible D gene (6 bases). This CDR3 comprises 14 residues. Trimming pared 3 bases from V and 6 bases from J, leaving 14 bases between. The germline V gene encodes CDR1 WSHSY and CDR2 SAAADI. CDR3 residues: CASSDTQGWHGYTF. The CDR3 nucleotides are TGCGCCAGCAGTGACACCCAGGGGTGGCATGGCTACACCTTC.

The sample holds a few counts of this clone. The J gene is TRBJ2-5, the V gene TRBV30; 8 bases agree with TRBD2. V shed 0 bases and J 4 bases; nucleotides not matched to a gene: 10. CDR3 length equals 16 residues. CDR1 and CDR2 (germline): GTSNPN, SVGIG (reference sequence). The CDR3 DNA reads TGTGCCTGGAGTGTACGGGGGGGCAATGGCAGAGAGACCCAGTACTTC. Translation: CAWSVRGGNGRETQYF.

The V and J genes are TRBV7-2 and TRBJ2-1; 7 bases agree with TRBD2. Germline V gene data show CDR1 as SGHTA and CDR2 as FQGNSA. V dropped 1 base and J dropped 8; count of bases not matched to a gene: 11. This CDR3 is built from 16 residues. In nucleotides, the CDR3 is TGTGCCAGCAGCTTAGAGGCGGGAGTCGGTTACCATGAGCAGTTCTTC. It specifies CASSLEAGVGYHEQFF.

This clone was picked up a small number of times. The J gene is TRBJ2-5, the V gene TRBV5-6, with D possibly matching TRBD1 (6 bases). From germline, CDR1 is SGHDT and CDR2 YYEEEE. V was cut by 1 base and J by 4 bases, with 8 bases left in between. The CDR3 sequence is 13 residues long. The CDR3 region is CASSLQGSETQYF. For the CDR3, the DNA is TGTGCCAGCAGCTTGCAGGGGTCAGAGACCCAGTACTTC.

In this sample, this clone turned up once. The gene calls are TRBV30 and TRBJ2-3; TRBD1 agrees at 7 bases. Trimming took 5 bases from V and 2 from J; bases not matched to a gene: 10. CDR1 GTSNPN and CDR2 SVGIG come from the germline V gene (reference sequence). This CDR3 has 15 amino acids. The CDR3 protein is CAWFPGQRITDTQYF. In DNA form, the CDR3 reads TGTGCCTGGTTCCCGGGACAGAGGATCACAGATACGCAGTATTTT. Combining the CDR3 with reference TRBV30 and TRBJ2-3 gives the whole variable domain SQTIHQWPATLVQPVGSPLSLECTVEGTSNPNLYWYRQAAGRGLQLLFYSVGIGQISSEVPQNLSASRPQDRQFILSSKKLLLSDSGFYLCAWFPGQRITDTQYFGPGTRLTVL.

The DNA for the CDR3 is TGTGCCTGGAGTGGGGAGTTAGTTCGGACCCAGTACTTC. It specifies CAWSGELVRTQYF. This chain links TRBV30 with TRBJ2-5; TRBD2 is a possible D gene (5 bases). This CDR3 spans 13 amino acids. V was pared by 1 base and J by 7 bases, with 13 bases between. Germline-derived CDR1 and CDR2 are GTSNPN and SVGIG (reference sequence). The complete variable domain, with remaining parts taken from reference TRBV30 and TRBJ2-5, reads SQTIHQWPATLVQPVGSPLSLECTVEGTSNPNLYWYRQAAGRGLQLLFYSVGIGQISSEVPQNLSASRPQDRQFILSSKKLLLSDSGFYLCAWSGELVRTQYFGPGTRLLVL.